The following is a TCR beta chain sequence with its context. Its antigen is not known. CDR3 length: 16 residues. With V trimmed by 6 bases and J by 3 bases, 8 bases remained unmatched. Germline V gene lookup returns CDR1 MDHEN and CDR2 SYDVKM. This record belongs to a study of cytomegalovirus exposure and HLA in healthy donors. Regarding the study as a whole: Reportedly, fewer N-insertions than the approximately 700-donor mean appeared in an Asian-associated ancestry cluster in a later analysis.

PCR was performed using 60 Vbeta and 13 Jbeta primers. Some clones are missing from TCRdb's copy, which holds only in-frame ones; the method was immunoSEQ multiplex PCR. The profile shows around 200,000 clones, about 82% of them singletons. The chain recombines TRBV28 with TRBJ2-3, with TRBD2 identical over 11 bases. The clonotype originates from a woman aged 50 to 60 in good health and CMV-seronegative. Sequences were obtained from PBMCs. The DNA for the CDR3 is TGTGCCAGCAGCTTTAGCGGGAGGGGGGGAACAGATACGCAGTATTTT. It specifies CASSFSGRGGTDTQYF.